These 28 T cell receptor beta chains originate from one sample sequenced in a study of naive and memory T cell subsets. The beta constant-region primer was an equimolar mix of two oligonucleotides covering TRBC1 and TRBC2. Via MiXCR, TCRdb re-called the UMI-ligation and nested PCR reads, giving one row per CDR3 protein. The table shows around 90,000 distinct CDR3 sequences, with 5.5% to 8.5% occurring only once. The sample comprised central memory CD4+ T cells from blood. The receptors originated from a human donor in good health.

The sample holds many counts of this clonotype. The chain has TRBV7-2 and TRBJ2-3; TRBD1 is a possible D gene (6 bases). The CDR3 consists of 15 residues. V was shortened by 7 bases and J by 1 base, with 15 bases between the two germline ends. Germline loops: CDR1 SGHTA, CDR2 FQGNSA. DNA for the CDR3: TGTGCCAGCACCGGGCAGGGGAAAGGCACAGATACGCAGTATTTT. It codes for CASTGQGKGTDTQYF. Complete variable domain (other parts from reference TRBV7-2 and TRBJ2-3): GAGVSQSPSNKVTEKGKDVELRCDPISGHTALYWYRQSLGQGLEFLIYFQGNSAPDKSGLPSDRFSAERTGGSVSTLTIQRTQQEDSAVYLCASTGQGKGTDTQYFGPGTRLTVL.

The rearrangement joins TRBV21-1 to TRBJ2-3; the table names TRBD2, a call not compared with the DNA. TRBV21-1 is a pseudogene segment. The CDR3 length is 17 residues. The CDR3 DNA is TGTGCCAGCAGCAATTCGCTAGCGGGGGGGAGGGCAGATACGCAGTATTTT. This translates into CASSNSLAGGRADTQYF.

The table lists this clonotype with a few counts. CDR3: CASSLGQGFYNEQFF. The CDR3 DNA is TGCGCCAGCAGCTTGGGACAGGGCTTTTACAATGAGCAGTTCTTC. The chain recombines TRBV5-1 with TRBJ2-1; TRBD1 matches at 7 bases. CDR3 size: 15 residues. Germline lookup yields CDR1 SGHRS and CDR2 YFSETQ. With V trimmed by 0 bases and J by 4 bases, 4 bases remained unmatched.

There are many counts of this clonotype. This CDR3 is CASSPPPTFGNTIYF. The CDR3 DNA reads as TGTGCCAGCAGCCCACCACCGACCTTTGGAAACACCATATATTTT. This chain joins TRBV7-9 and TRBJ1-3; D ambiguous. The CDR3 is made up of 15 amino acids. Germline V gene data show CDR1 as SEHNR and CDR2 as FQNEAQ (reference sequence). V was trimmed by 5 bases and J by 3 bases, leaving 14 bases between them.

This clonotype was counted many times. This sequence joins TRBV12-3 or TRBV12-4 and TRBJ1-4; 7 bases fit TRBD1. The CDR3 covers 15 residues. Germline trimming cut 4 bases from V and 3 bases from J; bases unmatched to any gene: 5. The CDR3 protein is CASSSRTGSNEKLFF. The CDR3 DNA reads as TGTGCCAGCAGTTCCCGGACAGGATCTAATGAAAAACTGTTTTTT.

The rearrangement links TRBV6-2 or TRBV6-3 to TRBJ2-7; TRBD1 agrees at 9 bases. Germline values: CDR1 MNHEY, CDR2 SVGEGT. The CDR3 totals 14 residues. With V trimmed by 4 bases and J by 0 bases, 1 base remained unmatched. The CDR3 region has the DNA TGTGCCAGCAGTTGGACAGGGGACTCCTACGAGCAGTACTTC. It translates to CASSWTGDSYEQYF.

This clonotype was detected only a few times. The V gene is TRBV7-2, the J gene TRBJ2-3, with D hard to call. CDR1 is SGHTA and CDR2 is FQGNSA in the germline V gene. V was pared by 3 bases and J by 4 bases, with 5 bases between. CDR3 length: 12 residues. The CDR3 loop is CASSFAPDTQYF. CDR3 DNA sequence: TGTGCCAGCAGCTTCGCCCCAGATACGCAGTATTTT.

This clonotype was counted only a few times. The rearrangement uses TRBV7-2 and TRBJ2-7, with 9 bases lining up with TRBD1. CDR1 is SGHTA and CDR2 is FQGNSA in the germline V gene. Trimming took 3 bases from V and 4 from J; bases not matched to a gene: 7. CDR3 size: 15 residues. The CDR3 is CASSFHRGRTYEQYF. The CDR3 DNA is TGTGCCAGCAGCTTTCACAGGGGGCGAACATACGAGCAGTACTTC.

Note on this clonotype: A read error may be the cause here, since a much bigger clone is one base away. V and J are TRBV6-2 or TRBV6-3 and TRBJ2-2, with a possible D match to TRBD2 (5 bases). The CDR3 is 11 residues long. Germline V lookup: CDR1 MNHEY, CDR2 SVGEGT. The CDR3, as DNA: TGTGACAGTTCCACTTCCCGGGGGCTGTTTTTT. This translates into CDSSTSRGLFF.

The table lists this clonotype with many counts. The chain is built from TRBV6-2 or TRBV6-3 and TRBJ2-7; tentatively, D is TRBD1 (5 bases). Trimming shortened V by 7 bases and J by 3 bases, and 16 bases separated the two germline ends. Germline-derived CDR1 and CDR2 are MNHEY and SVGEGT. The length of the CDR3 is 14 residues. This CDR3 reads CASTRTQTNYEQYF. The DNA of the CDR3 is TGTGCCAGCACCCGGACACAAACAAACTACGAGCAGTACTTC.

In this sample, this clonotype turned up many times. The rearrangement uses TRBV6-2 or TRBV6-3 and TRBJ1-5; weak D call: TRBD1 (6 bases). V shed 6 bases and J shed 6 bases, with 18 bases lying between them. The germline V gene encodes CDR1 MNHEY and CDR2 SVGEGT. This CDR3 region has 15 residues. The CDR3 sequence: CASSRRPGVSQPQHF. CDR3 sequence (DNA): TGTGCCAGCAGCCGCCGTCCAGGGGTGAGTCAGCCCCAGCATTTT.

This clonotype occurred many times. This sequence joins TRBV5-6 and TRBJ1-5; TRBD1 is a possible D gene (5 bases). Germline V lookup: CDR1 SGHDT, CDR2 YYEEEE. Deletions cut 0 bases from V and 3 bases from J, with 13 bases between. The CDR3 runs to 16 residues. Here the CDR3 DNA reads TGTGCCAGCAGCTTGGCCCCCCCCAGGGACAATCAGCCCCAGCATTTT. It encodes CASSLAPPRDNQPQHF.

The rearrangement links TRBV28 to TRBJ2-1; 12 positions agree with TRBD2. V lost 6 bases to trimming and J lost 10 bases; unmatched junction nucleotides: 10. Per the germline V gene, CDR1 is MDHEN and CDR2 is SYDVKM. This CDR3 region has 15 residues. CDR3 nucleotide sequence: TGTGCCAGCAGCCCGGGACTAGCGGGTGGAGGGGAGCAGTTCTTC. Its translation: CASSPGLAGGGEQFF.

This clonotype has only a few counts. This chain links TRBV7-2 with TRBJ2-1; D remains unclear. Germline assignment: CDR1 SGHTA and CDR2 FQGNSA. This CDR3 is built from 12 residues. The ends were cut back, 3 bases at V and 7 bases at J, with 7 bases in the middle. The CDR3 here is CASSFPGNEQFF. CDR3 coding DNA: TGTGCCAGCAGCTTTCCGGGTAATGAGCAGTTCTTC.

J is TRBJ2-1 and V is TRBV10-3; tentative D call: TRBD1 (5 bases). The CDR3 runs to 14 residues. Trimming removed 4 bases at V and 9 bases at J, with 16 bases between. Germline CDR1 ENHRY, CDR2 SYGVKD. CDR3 bases: TGTGCCATCAGTGTTCAAGGGGCGCAGGGTGAGCAGTTCTTC. As protein: CAISVQGAQGEQFF.

The chain uses TRBV29-1 and TRBJ2-7, with 9 bases fitting TRBD1. Germline loops: CDR1 SQVTM, CDR2 ANQGSEA. The V gene end was trimmed by 4 bases and the J gene end by 5 bases; junction bases not matched to a gene: 9. This CDR3 has 14 residues. The CDR3 DNA reads as TGCAGCGTTGGCCACCGGGACAGGGTTCACGAGCAGTACTTC. This sequence encodes CSVGHRDRVHEQYF.

This clonotype has more than one count but fewer than ten. The chain employs TRBV3-1 and TRBJ2-5, with 9 bases fitting TRBD2. CDR1 is LGHDT, CDR2 YNNKEL, per germline (reference sequence). V dropped 0 bases and J dropped 4; count of bases not matched to a gene: 3. This CDR3 has 15 amino acids. CDR3 loop: CASSQEAGGRETQYF. The CDR3, as DNA: TGTGCCAGCAGCCAAGAGGCGGGGGGGCGAGAGACCCAGTACTTC.

This clonotype came up many times. The rearrangement joins TRBV5-1 to TRBJ2-7; D is unresolved. Between the trimmed V and J ends, which lost 4 bases and 2 bases, there was a span of 13 bases. Germline V gene sequence: CDR1 SGHRS, CDR2 YFSETQ. CDR3 length equals 14 residues. The CDR3 loop reads CASSHLGSTYEQYF. DNA for the CDR3: TGCGCCAGCAGCCATTTGGGGTCTACCTACGAGCAGTACTTC. The full variable domain, rest sourced from reference TRBV5-1 and TRBJ2-7, is KAGVTQTPRYLIKTRGQQVTLSCSPISGHRSVSWYQQTPGQGLQFLFEYFSETQRNKGNFPGRFSGRQFSNSRSEMNVSTLELGDSALYLCASSHLGSTYEQYFGPGTRLTVT.

The sample holds many counts of this clonotype. This chain joins TRBV29-1 and TRBJ1-1; D is undetermined. The CDR3 is 11 residues long. CDR1 is SQVTM and CDR2 is ANQGSEA in the germline V gene. With 3 bases removed from V and 8 bases from J, the gap between germline ends came to 10 bases. The CDR3 protein is CSVDDGSEAFF. DNA of the CDR3: TGCAGCGTTGACGATGGGTCGGAAGCTTTCTTT.

The CDR3 region is CASSSTRTGGDEQFF. The DNA of the CDR3 is TGTGCCAGCAGCTCTACCCGGACAGGGGGTGATGAGCAGTTCTTC. V is TRBV12-3 or TRBV12-4 and J is TRBJ2-1, with 10 nucleotides matching TRBD1. Trimming at V came to 6 bases and at J to 8 bases, leaving 10 bases not matched to a gene. This CDR3 has 15 amino acids.

In this sample, this clonotype turned up many times. The gene calls are TRBV20-1 and TRBJ1-3, with TRBD1 matching 7 bases. V lost 5 bases to trimming and J lost 2 bases; unmatched junction nucleotides: 3. The CDR3 is 13 residues long. The V gene's germline CDR1 is DFQATT and CDR2 SNEGSKA (reference sequence). The CDR3 sequence: CSALQGTGNTIYF. CDR3 coding DNA: TGCAGTGCTTTACAGGGGACTGGAAACACCATATATTTT.

This clonotype was recorded a few times. The V gene is TRBV7-2, the J gene TRBJ2-6; 7 bases agree with TRBD1. V was clipped by 6 bases and J by 2 bases; unmatched bases: 4. CDR1 SGHTA and CDR2 FQGNSA come from the germline V gene. This CDR3 spans 15 amino acids. CDR3 sequence: CASSQQGTGANVLTF. DNA of the CDR3: TGTGCCAGCAGTCAACAGGGGACTGGGGCCAACGTCCTGACTTTC.

There are many counts of this clonotype. The CDR3 reads CASLDSPSGNTIYF. The CDR3 nucleotides are TGTGCCAGCCTGGACAGCCCCTCTGGAAACACCATATATTTT. J is TRBJ1-3 and V is TRBV18; tentative D call: TRBD1 (6 bases). Germline V gene sequence: CDR1 KGHSH, CDR2 LQKENI. Between the trimmed V and J ends, which lost 8 bases and 0 bases, there was a span of 11 bases. CDR3 length: 14 amino acids.

About this clonotype: Possible read error: a much larger clone is one base away. The V gene is TRBV18, the J gene TRBJ1-4, with 7 bases lining up with TRBD1. The V and J ends lost 6 bases and 6 bases, in that order; junction bases with no gene match: 10. Germline V gives CDR1 KGHSH, CDR2 LQKENI. This CDR3 is built from 15 residues. Here the CDR3 reads CASSQGGLADEKLFF. Written as DNA, the CDR3 is TGTGCCAGCTCTCAAGGGGGCCTGGCTGATGAAAAACTGTTTTTT. Drawing the rest from reference TRBV18 and TRBJ1-4, the complete variable domain is NAGVMQNPRHLVRRRGQEARLRCSPMKGHSHVYWYRQLPEEGLKFMVYLQKENIIDESGMPKERFSAEFPKEGPSILRIQQVVRGDSAAYFCASSQGGLADEKLFFGSGTQLSVL.

In its sample, this clonotype was seen many times. The chain carries TRBV9 and TRBJ1-6; D ambiguous. The V gene lost 0 bases and the J gene lost 6 bases, with 4 bases spanning the gap. The CDR3 runs to 13 residues. Germline V gene sequence: CDR1 SGDLS, CDR2 YYNGEE. The CDR3 spells CASSVDPNSPLHF. For the CDR3, the DNA is TGTGCCAGCAGCGTAGACCCTAATTCACCCCTCCACTTT.

The J gene is TRBJ2-7, the V gene TRBV29-1; D is possibly TRBD1 (5 bases). The ends were cut back, 4 bases at V and 5 bases at J, with 9 bases in the middle. The germline V gene encodes CDR1 SQVTM and CDR2 ANQGSEA. The CDR3 totals 11 residues. The CDR3 DNA reads as TGCAGCGTTGGAGGACACGACGAGCAGTACTTC. Its protein is CSVGGHDEQYF.

The V call is TRBV30, the J call TRBJ1-1, with TRBD1 identical over 8 bases. V shed 3 bases, J shed 1 base, and the junction held 1 base outside the gene matches. Germline CDR1 and CDR2: GTSNPN and SVGIG (reference sequence). The CDR3 runs to 13 residues. The CDR3 DNA is TGTGCCTGGAGAGGGACAGGGAACACTGAAGCTTTCTTT. Residues: CAWRGTGNTEAFF.

This clonotype was detected a few times. V usage is TRBV7-2 and J usage is TRBJ1-4; D remains unclear. Germline V gives CDR1 SGHTA, CDR2 FQGNSA. The CDR3 sequence is 13 residues long. Trimming removed 4 bases from V and 10 bases from J, with 13 bases in between. DNA of the CDR3: TGTGCCAGCAGCTCCGCCCGGTTTGGAAAACTGTTTTTT. Translated, it gives CASSSARFGKLFF.